Reported below is one T cell receptor beta chain. Its antigen is as yet unknown. The record originates from a study of cytomegalovirus exposure and HLA in healthy donors. The V end was cut by 4 bases, the J end by 7 bases, with 11 bases between. The CDR3 is 13 residues long. CDR1 is SEHNR, CDR2 FQNEAQ, per germline (reference sequence). This PCR relied on a set of 60 Vbeta primers and 13 Jbeta primers. The table came from immunoSEQ multiplex PCR; TCRdb's copy has only in-frame clones and leaves some out. Of 150,000 to 180,000 clones listed, 74% are singletons. Overall study findings and caveats: Later work found that TCR association rates differed between HLA loci; DRB1 had the most and HLA-C the fewest. Across all donors, roughly uniform sequencing depth was an assumption of the presence/absence analyses. Among TCR beta chains of equal frequency, HLA-associated ones were more clonally expanded in a later analysis.

The chain joins TRBV7-9 to TRBJ1-5, with D possibly matching TRBD1 (6 bases). What was sequenced was PBMCs. The TCR was taken from a young man in good health and CMV-seronegative. In nucleotides, the CDR3 is TGTGCCAGCAGCTCAGGGGCATTCCAGCCCCAGCATTTT. It translates to CASSSGAFQPQHF.